This is a list of T cell receptor beta chains from one sample in a study of cytomegalovirus exposure and HLA in healthy donors. Assay: immunoSEQ multiplex PCR; the TCRdb copy retains only in-frame clones and omits some. The sample contains about 140,000 clones, 65% to 80% of which appear only once. Sequenced sample: PBMCs. These receptor sequences come from a male donor in good health and CMV-seropositive. CDR3s include the opening cysteine and the closing phenylalanine or tryptophan. D genes are given only for firm matches. Not all rows give a size; the values are once, few, many and, for expanded clones, a class.

V gene	CDR3 length	J gene	clone size	D gene	CDR3 DNA	CDR3 protein
TRBV14	14	TRBJ2-7	NA	TRBD2	TGTGCCAGCAGCGAGGGACTAGCAAGCTACGAGCAGTACTTC	CASSEGLASYEQYF
TRBV6-1	15	TRBJ2-3	NA	NA	TGTGCCAGCACCCCCGGAGAGACTAGCACAGATACGCAGTATTTT	CASTPGETSTDTQYF
TRBV6-5	15	TRBJ2-7	NA	TRBD2	TGTGCCAGCAGTTACGGGACTAGCCGAGCCTACGAGCAGTACTTC	CASSYGTSRAYEQYF
TRBV25-1	15	TRBJ1-1	NA	TRBD1	TGTGCCAGCAGTGGACCGGGACAGGGGTACGCTGAAGCTTTCTTT	CASSGPGQGYAEAFF
TRBV7-9	14	TRBJ2-5	NA	TRBD1	TGTGCCAGCAGCGGTAGACAGGGCCAAGAGACCCAGTACTTC	CASSGRQGQETQYF
TRBV6-5	13	TRBJ1-1	NA	NA	TGTGCCAGCAGTTACTCACAGTACACTGAAGCTTTCTTT	CASSYSQYTEAFF
TRBV6-1	15	TRBJ1-5	NA	NA	TGTGCCAGCAGTCCGGGGACATTTTTTAATCAGCCCCAGCATTTT	CASSPGTFFNQPQHF
TRBV19	16	TRBJ1-2	NA	NA	TGTGCCAGTACCCCCGGGAGGGACACCGCTAACTATGGCTACACCTTC	CASTPGRDTANYGYTF
TRBV7-9	14	TRBJ2-7	NA	NA	TGTGCCAGCAGCTCGACAGAGACCTCCTACGAGCAGTACTTC	CASSSTETSYEQYF
TRBV6-6	16	TRBJ2-3	NA	NA	TGTGCCAGCAGTTACGGACAGAGGGAAAAACGAAATACGCAGTATTTT	CASSYGQREKRNTQYF
TRBV10-3	16	TRBJ1-3	NA	TRBD1	TGTGCCATCAGTGAGACCTCCTGGACAGGAGGAAACACCATATATTTT	CAISETSWTGGNTIYF
TRBV7-6	12	TRBJ2-7	NA	NA	TGTGCCAGCAGCTTAGGAGGGGGCGAGCAGTACTTC	CASSLGGGEQYF
TRBV4-1	18	TRBJ2-5	NA	TRBD1	TGCGCCAGCAGCCCCTTGTACTTCCGGGACAGGGGGCAAGAGACCCAGTACTTC	CASSPLYFRDRGQETQYF
TRBV9	14	TRBJ1-5	NA	NA	TGTGCCAGCAGCGCTTCAGGGAGCAATCAGCCCCAGCATTTT	CASSASGSNQPQHF
TRBV5-6	13	TRBJ1-1	NA	NA	TGTGCCAGCAGCTTTCAGGGCTCCATTGAAGCTTTCTTT	CASSFQGSIEAFF
TRBV5-1	17	TRBJ2-1	NA	NA	TGCGCCAGCAGCTTGGCCACTAGCACCTCCTCCTACAATGAGCAGTTCTTC	CASSLATSTSSYNEQFF
TRBV27	14	TRBJ1-5	NA	NA	TGTGCCAGCAGTGACAACCCGGAGGTCGGGCCCCAGCATTTT	CASSDNPEVGPQHF
TRBV9	12	TRBJ1-2	few	NA	TGTGCCAGCAGCGAACAGGGTATGGGCTACACCTTC	CASSEQGMGYTF
TRBV21-1	16	TRBJ2-5	NA	NA	TGTGCCAGCACCAGATCAGGGACTCCTCTCCAAGAGACCCAGTACTTC	CASTRSGTPLQETQYF
TRBV2	16	TRBJ1-2	NA	TRBD1	TGTGCCAGCAGCCCAGGCCCTGGGACAGGGGGATATGGCTACACCTTC	CASSPGPGTGGYGYTF
TRBV29-1	14	TRBJ1-2	NA	NA	TGCAGCGTTGAAGCGGGCAGGGGCGCGAGTGGCTACACCTTC	CSVEAGRGASGYTF
TRBV5-1	17	TRBJ1-1	NA	NA	TGCGCCAGCAGCTTGGCCTACCTGAGTGCGCTGAACGCTGAAGCTTTCTTT	CASSLAYLSALNAEAFF
TRBV21-1	13	TRBJ2-7	few	NA	TGTGCCAGCAGCAAACGGAGGGACCGCGAGCAGTACTTC	CASSKRRDREQYF
TRBV13	16	TRBJ1-2	NA	NA	TGTGCCAGCAGCTCCCCTATGTACGGGACTACCTATGGCTACACCTTC	CASSSPMYGTTYGYTF
TRBV6-5	15	TRBJ1-1	NA	NA	TGTGCCAGCAGTTACTCCGGACAGCCGAACACTGAAGCTTTCTTT	CASSYSGQPNTEAFF
TRBV4-1	18	TRBJ2-2	NA	TRBD1	TGCGCCAGCAGCCATCCTGGGGCAGGGGGACCAAACACCGGGGAGCTGTTTTTT	CASSHPGAGGPNTGELFF
TRBV5-8	15	TRBJ1-5	NA	TRBD1	TGTGCCAGCAGCTCACAGGGGGCCGAGCATCAGCCCCAGCATTTT	CASSSQGAEHQPQHF
TRBV18	16	TRBJ2-1	NA	NA	TGTGCCAGCTCACCCCCCGATCGGGTAGTATCCAATGAGCAGTTCTTC	CASSPPDRVVSNEQFF
TRBV2	13	TRBJ2-5	NA	NA	TGTGCCAGCAGTGAAGTACCACGGGAGACCCAGTACTTC	CASSEVPRETQYF
TRBV6-6	14	TRBJ2-7	once	TRBD2	TGTGCCAGCAGTTATGGGACTAGCAGCTACGAGCAGTACTTC	CASSYGTSSYEQYF
TRBV10-1	12	TRBJ1-2	NA	TRBD1	TGCGCCAGCAGGTCAGGGGGCAATGGCTACACCTTC	CASRSGGNGYTF
TRBV7-7	15	TRBJ2-2	few	TRBD1	TGTGCTAGCAGCCAGGACAGGGCGGAAAGCGGGGAGCTGTTTTTT	CASSQDRAESGELFF
TRBV2	14	TRBJ2-5	NA	NA	TGTGCCAGCAATCCGGGACTCCCCCAAGAGACCCAGTACTTC	CASNPGLPQETQYF
TRBV7-6	21	TRBJ2-3	once	TRBD2	TGTGCCAGCAGCCCGAACTTACTAGCGGGGGCCTCCATGGGATACACAGATACGCAGTATTTT	CASSPNLLAGASMGYTDTQYF
TRBV6-5	15	TRBJ1-6	once	NA	TGTGCCAGCAGTTACTCTGGACTGAGCAATTCACCCCTCCACTTT	CASSYSGLSNSPLHF
TRBV11-2	16	TRBJ1-2	NA	NA	TGTGCCAGCAGCTTAGTTGGAAGGGGTTCTTGGTATGGCTACACCTTC	CASSLVGRGSWYGYTF
TRBV7-2	15	TRBJ2-1	NA	TRBD2	TGTGCCAGCAGCTTGGGACTAGCGCCCTACAATGAGCAGTTCTTC	CASSLGLAPYNEQFF
TRBV27	14	TRBJ1-2	NA	TRBD1	TGTGCCAGCAAGAGTAGTCGACAGGGGAATGGCTACACCTTC	CASKSSRQGNGYTF
TRBV7-9	15	TRBJ1-6	NA	TRBD1	TGTGCCAGCAGCCCGGGGACAGGCTATAATTCACCCCTCCACTTT	CASSPGTGYNSPLHF
TRBV7-3	15	TRBJ2-1	NA	TRBD2	TGTGCCAGCAGCTTGGGACTAGCGGGGAACAATGAGCAGTTCTTC	CASSLGLAGNNEQFF
TRBV5-1	15	TRBJ2-5	NA	NA	TGCGCCAGCAGCTTGATGGGGGCCTACCAAGAGACCCAGTACTTC	CASSLMGAYQETQYF
TRBV13	14	TRBJ2-7	NA	NA	TGTGCCAGCAGCTTAGTCGGGGAATCCTACGAGCAGTACTTC	CASSLVGESYEQYF
TRBV30	12	TRBJ2-1	NA	NA	TGTGCCTGGAGTGTAACAGGGAACGAGCAGTTCTTC	CAWSVTGNEQFF
TRBV9	15	TRBJ1-6	NA	TRBD1	TGTGCCAGCAGCATACAGGGGCAAGGTAATTCACCCCTCCACTTT	CASSIQGQGNSPLHF
TRBV14	16	TRBJ2-1	NA	NA	TGTGCCAGCAGCCAAGACCAGGGGACATACTACAATGAGCAGTTCTTC	CASSQDQGTYYNEQFF
TRBV7-3	15	TRBJ2-5	NA	TRBD2	TGTGCCAGCAGCTTAAATTCCCCGGGAGGAGAGACCCAGTACTTC	CASSLNSPGGETQYF
TRBV7-2	16	TRBJ2-1	few	NA	TGTGCCATCCCCGGCGGAGTAAACGACCTGGTAAATGAGCAGTTCTTC	CAIPGGVNDLVNEQFF
TRBV27	16	TRBJ1-2	NA	NA	TGTGCCAGCAGTTGGACGGGGACACCCCCGGGTCACTATATGGTCTTC	CASSWTGTPPGHYMVF
TRBV28	14	TRBJ2-7	once	TRBD2	TGTGCCAGCAGTTTGGCTAGCGGCTCCTACGAGCAGTACTTC	CASSLASGSYEQYF
TRBV13	17	TRBJ1-1	NA	TRBD1	TGTGCCAGCAGCGGTGCCGGGACAGGAGGAACTAACACTGAAGCTTTCTTT	CASSGAGTGGTNTEAFF
TRBV15	13	TRBJ1-1	few	NA	TGTGCCACCAGCAGCACAGGGAACACTGAAGCTTTCTTT	CATSSTGNTEAFF
TRBV15	13	TRBJ2-7	NA	NA	TGTGCCACCAGCATGGGCGATTCCTACGAGCAGTACTTC	CATSMGDSYEQYF
TRBV7-2	15	TRBJ1-1	NA	NA	TGTGCCAGCAGCTTAGTTTCCGGGGGGAACACTGAAGCTTTCTTT	CASSLVSGGNTEAFF
TRBV6-4	16	TRBJ2-3	NA	TRBD2	TGTGCCAGCAGTGAGGGACTAGCGGGGGGGCCAGATACGCAGTATTTT	CASSEGLAGGPDTQYF
TRBV6-6	14	TRBJ2-7	NA	TRBD1	TGTGCCAGCAGTCGGACAGGGGAGTCCTACGAGCAGTACTTC	CASSRTGESYEQYF